These T cell receptor beta chains were read from a single sample in a study of technical replicates of blood from several donors. Using immunoSEQ multiplex PCR, the repertoire was profiled, and TCRdb retains in-frame clones only, with some absent. The repertoire holds fewer than 100,000 clones, with nearly 98% as singletons. The material sequenced was T cells isolated from PBMCs. These receptors came from a human donor in good health. CDR3s include the opening cysteine and the closing phenylalanine or tryptophan. The D gene is left open where the match is weak. Clone size is shown for a subset of rows, as once, few, many or a class of expanded clone.

. TRBJ2-7 . TRBV25-1 CATRSPGVTYEQYF TGTGCCACCAGAAGCCCGGGGGTAACCTACGAGCAGTACTTC
. TRBJ2-7 few TRBV6-5 CASKERTSSYEQYF TGTGCCAGCAAGGAACGGACATCCTCCTACGAGCAGTACTTC
. TRBJ1-1 . TRBV9 CASSVGGGVTEAFF TGTGCCAGCAGCGTAGGCGGGGGGGTCACTGAAGCTTTCTTT
. TRBJ2-1 . TRBV7-2 CASRVGGGTTYNEQFF TGTGCCAGCAGGGTGGGAGGAGGGACGACTTACAATGAGCAGTTCTTC
. TRBJ2-2 . TRBV16 CASSPNLSGELFF TGTGCCAGCAGCCCTAACTTGAGCGGGGAGCTGTTTTTT
. TRBJ1-2 once TRBV11-1 CASSSRQVNYGYTF TGTGCCAGCAGCTCGAGACAGGTGAACTATGGCTACACCTTC
. TRBJ1-1 . TRBV7-9 CASSEREMRTEAFF TGTGCCAGCAGCGAGAGGGAGATGAGGACTGAAGCTTTCTTT
. TRBJ1-1 . TRBV19 CASSIGDLNTEAFF TGTGCCAGTAGTATCGGGGACTTGAACACTGAAGCTTTCTTT
. TRBJ2-2 once TRBV7-2 CASSLSGNTGELFF TGTGCCAGCAGCTTATCCGGGAACACCGGGGAGCTGTTTTTT
TRBD2 TRBJ2-7 once TRBV6-1 CASSRTSGASYEQYF TGTGCCAGCAGCCGGACTAGCGGGGCCTCCTACGAGCAGTACTTC
TRBD2 TRBJ2-5 . TRBV5-1 CASSSGLAGDKETQYF TGCGCCAGCAGCTCAGGACTAGCGGGAGATAAAGAGACCCAGTACTTC
. TRBJ2-3 . TRBV5-4 CASSPRLEVLEQYF TGTGCCAGCAGCCCGAGACTAGAGGTATTAGAGCAGTATTTT
. TRBJ1-2 . TRBV7-2 CASSLVQNPNYGYTF TGTGCCAGCAGCTTAGTACAGAACCCTAACTATGGCTACACCTTC
. TRBJ2-7 . TRBV6-1 CASSESRLGEQYF TGTGCCAGCAGTGAAAGCAGGCTGGGCGAGCAGTACTTC
TRBD1 TRBJ1-2 . TRBV2 CASGGQITRGGGYTF TGTGCCAGCGGGGGACAGATAACGAGAGGAGGTGGCTACACCTTC
. TRBJ1-1 . TRBV6-5 CASSSEGTMNTEAFF TGTGCCAGCAGTTCCGAGGGTACTATGAACACTGAAGCTTTCTTT
. TRBJ2-1 . TRBV6-1 CASREYNEQFF TGTGCCAGCAGAGAGTACAATGAGCAGTTCTTC
. TRBJ2-2 . TRBV7-8 CASSLGGVPGELFF TGTGCCAGCAGCTTAGGAGGCGTACCCGGGGAGCTGTTTTTT
TRBD2 TRBJ2-5 . TRBV5-1 CASSLGTSGRLETQYF TGCGCCAGCAGCTTGGGGACTAGCGGGAGACTAGAGACCCAGTACTTC
TRBD2 TRBJ2-3 . TRBV6-1 CASKRTSSTDTQYF TGTGCCAGCAAGCGGACTAGCAGCACAGATACGCAGTATTTT
TRBD1 TRBJ2-1 . TRBV5-1 CASSKDRVLNNEQFF TGCGCCAGCAGCAAAGACAGGGTCCTGAACAATGAGCAGTTCTTC
. TRBJ1-1 . TRBV27 CASSSTGMVSEAFF TGTGCCAGCAGTTCCACAGGAATGGTATCTGAAGCTTTCTTT
. TRBJ2-3 . TRBV30 CAWSAGEPDTQYF TGTGCCTGGAGCGCAGGGGAGCCAGATACGCAGTATTTT
TRBD1 TRBJ1-5 . TRBV5-6 CASSETGNQPQHF TGTGCCAGCAGCGAGACAGGGAATCAGCCCCAGCATTTT
. TRBJ1-1 . TRBV5-1 CASSFDRRTEAFF TGCGCCAGCAGCTTTGACAGGAGGACTGAAGCTTTCTTT
. TRBJ1-1 . TRBV4-1 CASSQGIYRVGTEAFF TGCGCCAGCAGCCAAGGAATTTACAGGGTGGGCACTGAAGCTTTCTTT
. TRBJ2-7 . TRBV27 CASSLGNNEQYF TGTGCCAGCAGTTTAGGCAACAACGAGCAGTACTTC
. TRBJ2-1 . TRBV2 CASPSHPDNEQFF TGTGCCAGCCCTAGCCATCCTGACAATGAGCAGTTCTTC
. TRBJ2-1 . TRBV7-8 CASSLSGTRNNEQFF TGTGCCAGCAGCTTAAGCGGGACACGAAATAATGAGCAGTTCTTC
. TRBJ1-4 . TRBV4-1 CASSSTQGTEKLFF TGCGCCAGCAGCAGTACGCAGGGGACTGAAAAACTGTTTTTT
. TRBJ2-7 . TRBV5-1 CASSLAPGGNHEQYF TGCGCCAGCAGCTTGGCCCCTGGGGGGAATCACGAGCAGTACTTC